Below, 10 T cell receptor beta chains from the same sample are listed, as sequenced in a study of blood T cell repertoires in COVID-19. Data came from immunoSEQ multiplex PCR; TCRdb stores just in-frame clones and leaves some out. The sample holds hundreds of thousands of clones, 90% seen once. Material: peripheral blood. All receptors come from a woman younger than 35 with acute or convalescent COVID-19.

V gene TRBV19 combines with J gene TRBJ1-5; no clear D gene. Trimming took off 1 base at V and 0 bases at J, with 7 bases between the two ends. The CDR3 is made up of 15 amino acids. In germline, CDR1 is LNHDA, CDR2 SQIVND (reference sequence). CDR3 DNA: TGTGCCAGTAGTATAGTAGAGAATAGCAATCAGCCCCAGCATTTT. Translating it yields CASSIVENSNQPQHF.

The CDR3 sequence: CASSKTGVGNEKLFF. The CDR3 DNA is TGTGCCAGCAGCAAAACAGGGGTCGGTAATGAAAAACTGTTTTTT. The chain has TRBV7-6 and TRBJ1-4, with 7 positions matching TRBD1. With 5 bases clipped from V and 4 bases from J, the junction kept 7 bases outside the gene matches. This CDR3 has 15 residues. Germline V gives CDR1 SGHVS, CDR2 FNYEAQ.

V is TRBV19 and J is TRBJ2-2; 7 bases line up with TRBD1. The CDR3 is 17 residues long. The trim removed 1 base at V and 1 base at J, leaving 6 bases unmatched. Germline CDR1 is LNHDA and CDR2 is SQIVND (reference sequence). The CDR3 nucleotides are TGTGCCAGTAGTATAGGAAGACAGGGTGAGAACACCGGGGAGCTGTTTTTT. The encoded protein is CASSIGRQGENTGELFF.

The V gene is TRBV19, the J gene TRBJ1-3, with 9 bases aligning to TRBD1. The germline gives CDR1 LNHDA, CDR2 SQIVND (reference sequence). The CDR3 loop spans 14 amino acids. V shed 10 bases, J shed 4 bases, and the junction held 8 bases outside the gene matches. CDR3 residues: CATIQGANGNTIYF. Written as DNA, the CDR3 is TGTGCCACTATACAGGGGGCGAACGGAAACACCATATATTTT.

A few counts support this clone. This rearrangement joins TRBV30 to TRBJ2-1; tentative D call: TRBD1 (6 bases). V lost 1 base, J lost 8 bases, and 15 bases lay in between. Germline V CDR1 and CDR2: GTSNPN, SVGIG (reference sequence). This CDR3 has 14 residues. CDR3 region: CAWSEGGSLHEQFF. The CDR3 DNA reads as TGTGCCTGGAGTGAAGGGGGTAGTCTCCATGAGCAGTTCTTC.

CDR3 nucleotides: TGTGCCAGCACCACCGGGACAGGGGAAGGCTACACCTTC. Translation: CASTTGTGEGYTF. V gene TRBV12-3 or TRBV12-4 combines with J gene TRBJ1-2, with 10 bases lining up with TRBD1. The CDR3 extends over 13 amino acids. With V trimmed by 7 bases and J by 8 bases, 7 bases remained unmatched.

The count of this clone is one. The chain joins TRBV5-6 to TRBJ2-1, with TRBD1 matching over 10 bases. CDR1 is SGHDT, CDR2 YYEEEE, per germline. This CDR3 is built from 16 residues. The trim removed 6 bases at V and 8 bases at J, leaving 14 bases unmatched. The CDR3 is CASITDPGQGWDEQFF. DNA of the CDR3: TGTGCCAGCATCACCGACCCGGGACAGGGGTGGGATGAGCAGTTCTTC.

The CDR3 sequence is CSVNYRGHHVGNEQFF. The CDR3 nucleotides read TGCAGCGTTAATTATCGCGGACACCACGTCGGCAATGAGCAGTTCTTC. The chain links TRBV29-1 to TRBJ2-1; possible D gene TRBD1, 5 bases. Germline V gene sequence: CDR1 SQVTM, CDR2 ANQGSEA. Trimming removed 5 bases from V and 6 bases from J, with 23 bases in between. This CDR3 contains 16 residues.

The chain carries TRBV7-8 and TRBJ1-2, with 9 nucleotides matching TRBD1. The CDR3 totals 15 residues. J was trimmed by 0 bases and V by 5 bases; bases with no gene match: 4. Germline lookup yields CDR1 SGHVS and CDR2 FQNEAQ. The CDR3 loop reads CASSLRTGANYGYTF. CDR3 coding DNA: TGTGCCAGCAGCCTCCGGACAGGGGCTAACTATGGCTACACCTTC.

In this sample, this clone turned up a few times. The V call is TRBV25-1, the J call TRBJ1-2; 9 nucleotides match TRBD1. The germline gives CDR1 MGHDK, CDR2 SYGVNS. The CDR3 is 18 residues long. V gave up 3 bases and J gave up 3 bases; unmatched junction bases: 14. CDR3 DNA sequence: TGTGCCAGCAGTGACCATGGACAGGGGAGGGGTAGGGACTATGGCTACACCTTC. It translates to CASSDHGQGRGRDYGYTF.